This TCR beta chain is from a study of control samples from healthy donors and cancer patients. Trimming at V came to 1 base and at J to 9 bases, leaving 3 bases not matched to a gene. CDR1 and CDR2 (germline): SNHLY, FYNNEI. This CDR3 has 14 amino acids. Some clones are missing from TCRdb's copy, which holds only in-frame ones; the method was immunoSEQ multiplex PCR. The data hold around 64,000 clones, with 89% observed a single time. The sequence came from a man in his sixties with colorectal cancer. V is TRBV2 and J is TRBJ1-4, with TRBD1 matching 9 bases. The sequenced sample was PBMCs. CDR3: CASSEGGTGKKLFF. The DNA of the CDR3 is TGTGCCAGCAGTGAAGGGGGGACAGGGAAAAAACTGTTTTTT.